Each of the 4 T cell receptor beta chains below was sequenced from the same sample in a study of sequential checkpoint blockade in melanoma. Treatment: randomized to nivolumab then ipilimumab (arm A) or the reverse (arm B). TCRdb keeps only in-frame clones here, not all; method: immunoSEQ multiplex PCR. The sample records some 6,200 clones, roughly 27% being singletons. This sample comprised tumor tissue (inferred from file names), obtained from a patient given nivolumab and ipilimumab in sequence. These receptors all come from a human donor with melanoma.

This clone was picked up a small number of times. This chain joins TRBV18 and TRBJ2-3, with 10 bases matching TRBD2. V lost 6 bases, J lost 2 bases, and 11 bases stayed unmatched. This CDR3 is built from 17 residues. Germline CDR1 reads KGHSH; CDR2 reads LQKENI. The CDR3 reads CASSPLALAGATDTQYF. As DNA, the CDR3 is TGTGCCAGCTCCCCCCTGGCCCTAGCGGGGGCCACAGATACGCAGTATTTT.

The gene calls are TRBV15 and TRBJ2-4, with a weak D call TRBD2 (6 bases). The CDR3 has 14 amino acids. The germline CDR1 and CDR2 sequences are LNHNV and YYDKDF (reference sequence). V was pared by 1 base and J by 5 bases, with 9 bases between. CDR3 region: CATSRGTIQNIQYF. CDR3 sequence (DNA): TGTGCCACCAGCAGAGGGACTATTCAAAACATTCAGTACTTC.

This chain uses TRBV5-1 with TRBJ2-7; 12 bases fit TRBD2. V shed 4 bases, J shed 4 bases, and the junction held 3 bases outside the gene matches. Germline assignment: CDR1 SGHRS and CDR2 YFSETQ. This CDR3 region has 14 residues. The CDR3 sequence is CASSPGTSGYEQYF. The CDR3, as DNA: TGCGCCAGCAGCCCCGGGACTAGCGGGTACGAGCAGTACTTC.

V is TRBV19 and J is TRBJ1-2; TRBD1 matches 9 bases. With 1 base clipped from V and 7 bases from J, the junction kept 7 bases outside the gene matches. This CDR3 spans 15 amino acids. The germline CDR1 and CDR2 sequences are LNHDA and SQIVND (reference sequence). The CDR3 protein is CASSIAGQGRGGYTF. Here the CDR3 DNA reads TGTGCCAGTAGTATAGCTGGACAGGGGAGAGGTGGCTACACCTTC.